The clone carrying this T cell receptor beta chain was picked up a small number of times. Its antigen is undetermined. Germline V gives CDR1 SNHLY, CDR2 FYNNEI. The CDR3 sequence is 14 residues long. V gave up 5 bases and J gave up 0 bases, with 7 bases separating them. This entry is derived from a study of cytotoxic CD8 clonotypes in ibrutinib-treated CLL. Study-wide points: Measured clonality at baseline was greater than in age-matched healthy donors and tracked with circulating CD8+ T-cell counts.

Clones were sequenced by immunoSEQ multiplex PCR, and TCRdb holds only the in-frame ones, with some missing. The sample shows 57,000 or so clones, around 52% of them seen only once. The receptor's source is a human donor with chronic lymphocytic leukemia. Sequenced here: PBMCs, sampled at disease progression, from a patient treated with ibrutinib. The J gene is TRBJ1-4, the V gene TRBV2; no clear D gene. The CDR3, as DNA: TGTGCCAGCAGTCCTACAACAACTAATGAAAAACTGTTTTTT. It is translated as CASSPTTTNEKLFF.